Below, 16 T cell receptor beta chains from the same sample are listed, as sequenced in a study of cytomegalovirus exposure and HLA in healthy donors. The protocol was immunoSEQ multiplex PCR, while the TCRdb copy is restricted to in-frame clones and leaves out a portion. Among 230,000 or so clones listed, about 86% were seen once. Sequencing used PBMCs. The receptors stem from a woman aged 18-29 years in good health and CMV-seronegative.

The genes are TRBV28 and TRBJ1-2; tentative D call: TRBD1 (6 bases). Germline values: CDR1 MDHEN, CDR2 SYDVKM. Between the trimmed V and J ends, which lost 0 bases and 5 bases, there was a span of 16 bases. The CDR3 has 16 amino acids. Written as DNA, the CDR3 is TGTGCCAGCAGTTTATGGGGGCAGGGGTCACATTATGGCTACACCTTC. Translation: CASSLWGQGSHYGYTF.

In this sample, this clone turned up once. V gene TRBV28 combines with J gene TRBJ2-5; 8 bases align to TRBD2. Germline CDR1 is MDHEN and CDR2 is SYDVKM. With V trimmed by 2 bases and J by 1 base, 3 bases remained unmatched. The CDR3 covers 15 residues. This CDR3 reads CASSLLAGIQETQYF. In DNA form, the CDR3 reads TGTGCCAGCAGTTTACTAGCGGGCATCCAAGAGACCCAGTACTTC.

This clone was observed once. This chain joins TRBV19 and TRBJ2-1; 8 nucleotides match TRBD1. The CDR3 loop spans 14 amino acids. V was clipped by 5 bases and J by 6 bases; unmatched bases: 6. The germline V gene encodes CDR1 LNHDA and CDR2 SQIVND (reference sequence). This chain's CDR3 is CASSYLGQGNEQFF. Written as DNA, the CDR3 is TGTGCCAGTAGTTACCTAGGACAGGGCAATGAGCAGTTCTTC.

The chain combines TRBV11-2 with TRBJ2-7, with 9 bases lining up with TRBD2. The CDR3 runs to 16 residues. Germline V lookup: CDR1 SGHAT, CDR2 FQNNGV. Unmatched junction bases numbered 8, after V lost 2 bases and J lost 3 bases. The CDR3 DNA reads as TGTGCCAGCAGCTTAACGCCAGCGGGAGGAGTCTACGAGCAGTACTTC. Translation: CASSLTPAGGVYEQYF.

The gene calls are TRBV2 and TRBJ1-3; unclear D gene. Trimming took 0 bases from V and 1 from J, leaving 10 bases between them. Germline CDR1 is SNHLY and CDR2 is FYNNEI. The length of the CDR3 is 16 residues. CDR3 region: CASSEARPESGNTIYF. The CDR3 DNA reads TGTGCCAGCAGTGAAGCGCGCCCTGAATCTGGAAACACCATATATTTT.

The rearrangement links TRBV30 to TRBJ1-1; D gene ambiguous. V lost 4 bases to trimming and J lost 12 bases, with 15 bases between them. Germline V gives CDR1 GTSNPN, CDR2 SVGIG (reference sequence). CDR3 length: 11 amino acids. CDR3 coding DNA: TGTGCCTGGACCAACGGTGGCGGAACTTTCTTT. Encoded protein: CAWTNGGGTFF.

This sequence joins TRBV11-2 and TRBJ2-2, with D unclear. Germline values: CDR1 SGHAT, CDR2 FQNNGV. The CDR3 runs to 14 residues. The germline V and J ends were trimmed by 6 bases and 5 bases, with 13 bases remaining between them. The CDR3 coding sequence is TGTGCCAGCAGTCCTATGCCGGGTACCGGGGAGCTGTTTTTT. Its translation: CASSPMPGTGELFF.

The gene calls are TRBV29-1 and TRBJ2-7, with 9 bases fitting TRBD1. Trimming removed 5 bases from V and 3 bases from J; junction bases left unmatched: 5. The germline CDR1 and CDR2 sequences are SQVTM and ANQGSEA. The CDR3 sequence is 13 residues long. For the CDR3, the DNA is TGCAGCGTTACTGGGGACAGGGTCTACGAGCAGTACTTC. Translation: CSVTGDRVYEQYF.

The genes are TRBV2 and TRBJ2-3; D ambiguous. The CDR3 is 14 amino acids. In germline, CDR1 is SNHLY, CDR2 FYNNEI. Trimming pared 8 bases from V and 0 bases from J, leaving 12 bases between. The CDR3 nucleotides read TGTGCCAGCGTCGAGGCATCAAGCACAGATACGCAGTATTTT. Its translation: CASVEASSTDTQYF.

This clone was counted between two and nine times. The V gene is TRBV5-4, the J gene TRBJ2-3; possible D gene TRBD2, 6 bases. This CDR3 region has 15 residues. CDR1 and CDR2 from the germline V gene are SGHNT and YYREEE (reference sequence). V was shortened by 2 bases and J by 3 bases, with 13 bases between the two germline ends. Here the CDR3 reads CASSLTWRGTDTQYF. The CDR3 DNA follows: TGTGCCAGCAGCTTAACTTGGAGGGGAACAGATACGCAGTATTTT.

The chain joins TRBV5-1 to TRBJ2-7, with TRBD1 matching 7 bases. V lost 1 base and J lost 3; bases outside the gene matches: 1. Germline CDR1 and CDR2: SGHRS and YFSETQ. The CDR3 contains 13 residues. DNA of the CDR3: TGCGCCAGCAGCTTGTCAGGGGGCTACGAGCAGTACTTC. This codes for CASSLSGGYEQYF.

The genes are TRBV28 and TRBJ2-6, with unresolved D. The V and J ends lost 4 bases and 0 bases respectively, with 4 bases between them. Germline CDR1 reads MDHEN; CDR2 reads SYDVKM. The length of the CDR3 is 14 residues. CDR3 protein: CASSSGSGANVLTF. Written as DNA, the CDR3 is TGTGCCAGCAGTTCAGGCTCTGGGGCCAACGTCCTGACTTTC.

The V gene is TRBV6-6, the J gene TRBJ2-7; D might be TRBD2 (5 bases). Trimming took 2 bases from V and 2 from J, leaving 13 bases between them. This CDR3 comprises 15 residues. CDR1 is MNHNY and CDR2 is SVGAGI in the germline V gene (reference sequence). In nucleotides, the CDR3 is TGTGCCAGCAGTTACATCCGAGCGGCTCCCTACGAGCAGTACTTC. Its protein is CASSYIRAAPYEQYF.

The chain couples TRBV27 to TRBJ2-7, with 9 bases aligning to TRBD1. Germline CDR1 and CDR2: MNHEY and SMNVEV (reference sequence). Trimming at V came to 6 bases and at J to 3 bases, leaving 12 bases not matched to a gene. The length of the CDR3 is 16 residues. The CDR3 protein is CASSRTPTGGVYEQYF. CDR3 nucleotides: TGTGCCAGCAGCCGGACCCCGACAGGGGGTGTCTACGAGCAGTACTTC.

This chain joins TRBV6-1 and TRBJ2-3; 11 nucleotides align to TRBD2. CDR3 length: 15 residues. J lost 6 bases, V lost 4 bases, and 6 bases had no gene match. Germline V gene data show CDR1 as MNHNS and CDR2 as SASEGT. CDR3 loop: CASSATSGSRDTQYF. CDR3 nucleotides: TGTGCCAGCAGTGCCACTAGCGGGAGTCGGGATACGCAGTATTTT.

This sequence joins TRBV10-3 and TRBJ2-3, with a tentative D call TRBD2 (6 bases). The CDR3 is 18 residues long. From germline, CDR1 is ENHRY and CDR2 SYGVKD. V lost 3 bases and J lost 5, with 24 bases in between. CDR3 residues: CAISEASGGRGSVDTQYF. In nucleotides, the CDR3 is TGTGCCATCAGTGAAGCCTCGGGCGGGCGGGGTTCCGTAGATACGCAGTATTTT.